One TCR beta chain is described in this entry. Enrollees, roughly 18 to 90 years old, lived in approximately 24 US areas. In assigning cohorts, the study relied on participant-reported clinical history. This sample stems from a study of blood T cell repertoires in COVID-19. Source study methods: Using reference gene primer amplification, nucleated cell counts were estimated. The table came from immunoSEQ multiplex PCR; TCRdb's copy has only in-frame clones and leaves some out. The V and J calls and clone size were taken over from that table, and D and trimming were inferred from the DNA. Among 130,000 to 150,000 clones listed, approximately 84% were seen once. The source of this sequence is a man aged 35 to 55 with acute COVID-19. Sequencing used PBMCs or T cells enriched from blood (not recorded which).

Here the CDR3 reads CASSRDTNTEAFF. CDR3 nucleotides: TGTGCCAGCAGCCGGGACACGAACACTGAAGCTTTCTTT. The chain combines TRBV7-8 with TRBJ1-1; D may be TRBD1 (6 bases). Germline assignment: CDR1 SGHVS and CDR2 FQNEAQ. The CDR3 sequence is 13 residues long. V lost 5 bases and J lost 1, with 8 bases in between.